Below, 27 T cell receptor beta chains from the same sample are listed, as sequenced in a study of blood T cell repertoires in COVID-19. Assay: immunoSEQ multiplex PCR; the TCRdb copy retains only in-frame clones and omits some. There are nearly 250,000 clones in the sample; roughly 79% occur only once, and over 1.5% lies in the top ten. The sample taken for sequencing was peripheral blood. The source is a woman of 80 years or more with acute or convalescent COVID-19.

The chain employs TRBV28 and TRBJ2-7, with D uncertain. The CDR3 is 18 amino acids. V was shortened by 3 bases and J by 3 bases, with 24 bases between the two germline ends. CDR1 is MDHEN, CDR2 SYDVKM, per germline. Written as DNA, the CDR3 is TGTGCCAGCAGTTTCGGTAAGACATACGAGCCATCTCACTACGAGCAGTACTTC. Protein: CASSFGKTYEPSHYEQYF.

As for this clone: Mismatch with germline at one junction end may stem from a read error. CDR3 loop: CASSLGLDYEQFF. The CDR3 nucleotides read TGTGCTAGCAGCTTAGGGTTAGACTATGAGCAGTTCTTC. This chain joins TRBV7-7 and TRBJ2-1; no firm D call. This CDR3 comprises 13 residues. Germline loops: CDR1 SSHAT, CDR2 FNYEAQ (reference sequence).

The V and J genes are TRBV28 and TRBJ1-5; TRBD1 agrees at 9 bases. The CDR3 spans 14 residues. Germline V gene lookup returns CDR1 MDHEN and CDR2 SYDVKM. V shed 4 bases and J 7 bases; nucleotides not matched to a gene: 5. The CDR3 DNA reads TGTGCCAGCAGTTACTGGACAGGGGTACAGCCCCAGCATTTT. It yields the protein CASSYWTGVQPQHF.

This clone was observed many times. This chain links TRBV25-1 with TRBJ1-2; unclear D gene. The CDR3 loop spans 15 amino acids. Germline V gives CDR1 MGHDK, CDR2 SYGVNS. The V and J ends lost 4 bases and 4 bases respectively, with 16 bases between them. The CDR3 spells CASSVRREKGYGYTF. CDR3 nucleotide sequence: TGTGCCAGCAGTGTAAGAAGGGAGAAAGGCTATGGCTACACCTTC.

Remarks on this clone: The sample carries other DNA sequences with the same CDR3. This sequence joins TRBV6-5 and TRBJ2-1, with TRBD1 as a possible D gene (5 bases). The CDR3 loop spans 15 amino acids. V was pared by 6 bases and J by 0 bases, with 12 bases between. The germline V gene has CDR1 MNHEY and CDR2 SVGAGI. In nucleotides, the CDR3 is TGTGCCAGCAGACCCACAGGTAGCTCCTACAATGAGCAGTTCTTC. Translating it yields CASRPTGSSYNEQFF.

This chain connects TRBV30 to TRBJ1-2; a possible D gene is TRBD1 (5 bases). Trimming took 2 bases from V and 5 from J, leaving 6 bases between them. This CDR3 region has 11 residues. CDR1 and CDR2 (germline): GTSNPN, SVGIG (reference sequence). Here the CDR3 reads CAWSPGYGYTF. Here the CDR3 DNA reads TGTGCCTGGAGTCCAGGGTATGGCTACACCTTC. Filled out from reference TRBV30 and TRBJ1-2, the complete variable domain reads SQTIHQWPATLVQPVGSPLSLECTVEGTSNPNLYWYRQAAGRGLQLLFYSVGIGQISSEVPQNLSASRPQDRQFILSSKKLLLSDSGFYLCAWSPGYGYTFGSGTRLTVV.

This clone was recorded once. This chain uses TRBV6-5 with TRBJ2-3; D is uncertain. The CDR3 has 11 amino acids. V was pared by 6 bases and J by 2 bases, with 3 bases between. Per the germline V gene, CDR1 is MNHEY and CDR2 is SVGAGI. The CDR3 is CASRYTDTQYF. The CDR3 bases are TGTGCCAGCAGGTACACAGATACGCAGTATTTT.

This sequence joins TRBV4-3 and TRBJ1-1; D is ambiguous. The CDR3 covers 16 residues. From germline, CDR1 is LGHNA and CDR2 YSLEER. Trimming shortened V by 0 bases and J by 7 bases, and 18 bases separated the two germline ends. The CDR3 DNA sequence: TGCGCCAGCAGCCAAGATCTGGCGGTGGGTGGAGATGAAGCTTTCTTT. Its translation: CASSQDLAVGGDEAFF.

This clone was found once. CDR3 amino acids: CASSLRGAGPNTEAFF. DNA of the CDR3: TGTGCCAGCAGCTTAAGGGGCGCAGGCCCGAACACTGAAGCTTTCTTT. The chain has TRBV7-2 and TRBJ1-1; a weak D match, TRBD1 (5 bases). Trimming took 2 bases from V and 1 from J, leaving 14 bases between them. CDR1 and CDR2 (germline): SGHTA, FQGNSA. The CDR3 loop spans 16 amino acids.

The chain recombines TRBV7-2 with TRBJ2-1, with TRBD2 matching 10 bases. V lost 4 bases, J lost 8 bases, and 5 bases stayed unmatched. The CDR3 runs 14 residues. Germline V CDR1 and CDR2: SGHTA, FQGNSA. The CDR3 region is CASSSLAGADEQFF. The CDR3 DNA sequence: TGTGCCAGCAGCTCGCTAGCGGGAGCGGATGAGCAGTTCTTC.

CDR3 amino acids: CASRLGGQETQYF. The CDR3 DNA reads TGCGCCAGCCGACTTGGGGGGCAAGAGACCCAGTACTTC. This chain joins TRBV23-1 and TRBJ2-5, with a weak D call TRBD2 (6 bases). TRBV23-1 is an ORF, and what it does is uncertain. Trimming pared 8 bases from V and 2 bases from J, leaving 12 bases between. The CDR3 length is 13 residues.

V and J are TRBV6-5 and TRBJ2-3; possibly TRBD1 for D (6 bases). Germline V CDR1 and CDR2: MNHEY, SVGAGI. The V end was cut by 6 bases, the J end by 2 bases, with 12 bases between. The CDR3 covers 14 residues. The CDR3 nucleotides read TGTGCCAGCAGACAACAGGGTACCACAGATACGCAGTATTTT. Its protein is CASRQQGTTDTQYF.

The chain couples TRBV21-1 to TRBJ1-5. TRBV21-1 constitutes a pseudogene. CDR3 length equals 17 residues. In DNA, the CDR3 is TGTGCCAGCAAGATGGGGGGACCCACGCAAGGAGGAGGGCGCCAGCATTTT. It yields the protein CASKMGGPTQGGGRQHF.

This chain links TRBV7-2 with TRBJ2-1; D call uncertain. This CDR3 has 14 residues. Trimming stripped 2 bases from V and 6 bases from J, with 11 bases between. Germline CDR1 is SGHTA and CDR2 is FQGNSA. CDR3 region: CASSLWRQPNEQFF. In nucleotides, the CDR3 is TGTGCCAGCAGCTTATGGCGGCAGCCCAATGAGCAGTTCTTC. The variable domain in full, completed from reference TRBV7-2 and TRBJ2-1, reads GAGVSQSPSNKVTEKGKDVELRCDPISGHTALYWYRQSLGQGLEFLIYFQGNSAPDKSGLPSDRFSAERTGGSVSTLTIQRTQQEDSAVYLCASSLWRQPNEQFFGPGTRLTVL.

The chain uses TRBV3-1 (or the pseudogene TRBV3-2) and TRBJ2-3, with D possibly TRBD2 on 5 matching bases. The germline CDR1 and CDR2 sequences are LGHDT and YNNKEL (reference sequence). The germline V and J ends were trimmed by 4 bases and 1 base, with 12 bases remaining between them. This CDR3 spans 15 amino acids. DNA of the CDR3: TGTGCCAGCAGCCCCCCGACTACCGGCACAGATACGCAGTATTTT. Protein product: CASSPPTTGTDTQYF.

This sequence joins TRBV6-5 and TRBJ1-2; 9 bases map to TRBD1. CDR1 MNHEY and CDR2 SVGAGI come from the germline V gene. The junction had 5 bases not matched to a gene; V was cut back by 6 bases and J by 0 bases. The CDR3 totals 15 residues. The CDR3 DNA follows: TGTGCCAGCAGCTCCGGGACAGGGACTAACTATGGCTACACCTTC. This translates into CASSSGTGTNYGYTF.

A single count supports this clone. This chain connects TRBV7-2 to TRBJ2-1; the D is unclear. Germline V lookup: CDR1 SGHTA, CDR2 FQGNSA. V lost 2 bases and J lost 6, with 8 bases in between. The CDR3 is 13 residues long. The CDR3 spells CASSLMLSNEQFF. The CDR3 DNA sequence: TGTGCCAGCAGCTTAATGTTGAGCAATGAGCAGTTCTTC.

This clone was picked up one time. This rearrangement joins TRBV5-4 to TRBJ1-2; D not resolved. The germline gives CDR1 SGHNT, CDR2 YYREEE (reference sequence). This CDR3 has 11 amino acids. Trimming pared 2 bases from V and 9 bases from J, leaving 8 bases between. The CDR3: CASSFDNRYTF. In DNA, the CDR3 is TGTGCCAGCAGCTTTGACAATCGCTACACCTTC.

In this sample, this clone turned up many times. This chain uses TRBV6-5 with TRBJ1-1; a possible D gene is TRBD1 (6 bases). V was clipped by 7 bases and J by 2 bases, with 14 bases between them. Germline CDR1 and CDR2: MNHEY and SVGAGI. This CDR3 region has 14 residues. The CDR3 DNA follows: TGTGCCAGCATCGAAAGGGGGGGAAACACTGAAGCTTTCTTT. It translates to CASIERGGNTEAFF.

This clone was counted a few times. Other nucleotide sequences from this sample produce the same CDR3. The DNA for the CDR3 is TGTGCCAGCGAGCGGGGGGACACAGATACGCAGTATTTT. This translates into CASERGDTDTQYF. This sequence joins TRBV2 and TRBJ2-3; 9 nucleotides match TRBD2. Germline trimming cut 8 bases from V and 2 bases from J; bases unmatched to any gene: 2. The length of the CDR3 is 13 residues. The V gene's germline CDR1 is SNHLY and CDR2 FYNNEI. The full variable domain, rest sourced from reference TRBV2 and TRBJ2-3, is EPEVTQTPSHQVTQMGQEVILRCVPISNHLYFYWYRQILGQKVEFLVSFYNNEISEKSEIFDDQFSVERPDGSNFTLKIRSTKLEDSAMYFCASERGDTDTQYFGPGTRLTVL.

The rearrangement joins TRBV15 to TRBJ2-1; tentatively, D is TRBD2 (5 bases). The V end was cut by 5 bases, the J end by 7 bases, with 6 bases between. CDR3 size: 11 residues. CDR1 LNHNV and CDR2 YYDKDF come from the germline V gene (reference sequence). The CDR3 sequence is CATSRENEQFF. The CDR3 bases are TGTGCCACCAGCCGGGAAAATGAGCAGTTCTTC.

This clone was seen just once. The chain links TRBV6-2 or TRBV6-3 to TRBJ2-1; D possibly corresponds to TRBD2 (6 bases). Germline lookup yields CDR1 MNHEY and CDR2 SVGEGT. This CDR3 has 15 residues. V dropped 3 bases and J dropped 1 base, with 10 bases sitting between them. CDR3 bases: TGTGCCAGCAGTTATGGGCGGGAATCCTACAATGAGCAGTTCTTC. Translated, it gives CASSYGRESYNEQFF.

The V and J genes are TRBV5-1 and TRBJ2-2; 7 bases align to TRBD1. Germline-derived CDR1 and CDR2 are SGHRS and YFSETQ. V trimming: 1 base; J trimming: 4 bases; junction bases outside the gene matches: 4. CDR3 length: 15 residues. The CDR3 protein is CASSLYRGGTGELFF. The CDR3 DNA is TGCGCCAGCAGCTTGTACAGGGGCGGCACCGGGGAGCTGTTTTTT.

The V call is TRBV5-6, the J call TRBJ2-1; D call uncertain. Germline lookup yields CDR1 SGHDT and CDR2 YYEEEE. The CDR3 has 13 residues. V was clipped by 4 bases and J by 5 bases, with 10 bases between them. Here the CDR3 reads CASSPRKNNEQFF. In nucleotides, the CDR3 is TGTGCCAGCAGCCCGAGGAAAAACAATGAGCAGTTCTTC.

This chain connects TRBV6-4 to TRBJ2-1, with 16 bases fitting TRBD2. The germline gives CDR1 MRHNA, CDR2 SNTAGT. This CDR3 has 15 residues. Losses at the gene ends were 6 bases for V and 9 bases for J; bases not matched to a gene: 5. The CDR3 nucleotides are TGTGCCAGCAGGGGACTAGCGGGGGGGCCTGGTGAGCAGTTCTTC. As protein: CASRGLAGGPGEQFF.

This chain connects TRBV6-5 to TRBJ1-2, with D maybe TRBD1 (6 bases). Trimming left V 3 bases short and J 6 bases short, with 14 bases between. The CDR3 length is 14 residues. The germline gives CDR1 MNHEY, CDR2 SVGAGI. CDR3 DNA sequence: TGTGCCAGCAGTTATTTGGGGGCACTGAATGGCTACACCTTC. Encoded protein: CASSYLGALNGYTF.

This clone has a handful of counts. The chain links TRBV18 to TRBJ2-5; the match to TRBD1 covers 9 bases. CDR3 size: 13 residues. From germline, CDR1 is KGHSH and CDR2 LQKENI. V lost 3 bases, J lost 7 bases, and 3 bases stayed unmatched. The CDR3 bases are TGTGCCAGCTCACCCGACAGGGGGGTGACCCAGTACTTC. This gives the protein CASSPDRGVTQYF.